This T cell receptor beta chain was recovered during a study of blood T cell repertoires in COVID-19. The table came from immunoSEQ multiplex PCR; TCRdb's copy has only in-frame clones and leaves some out. The sample lists fewer than 110,000 clones, approximately 90% occurring once. This clone was observed a handful of times. Trimming left V 4 bases short and J 10 bases short, with 8 bases between. Germline-derived CDR1 and CDR2 are SNHLY and FYNNEI. The CDR3 is made up of 11 amino acids. Sequenced input: peripheral blood. This sequence originates from a woman older than 75 in a cohort sampled during active COVID-19. The chain couples TRBV2 to TRBJ2-1; D unresolved. CDR3 DNA: TGTGCCAGCAGTGGACTGACGGAGCAGTTCTTC. Translating it yields CASSGLTEQFF.